This T cell receptor beta chain originates from a study of technical replicates of blood from several donors (dated by TCRdb to the late 2010s). As to this clone: Its antigen is not yet known. Per-base qualities were not stored, and no clone one base away is much larger.

Counted from cysteine to phenylalanine, this CDR3 has 17 amino acids. Solely the CDR3 DNA is kept, with 51 bases framed from the first base. The junction carries 20 bases between V and J, which are trimmed by 2 bases and 3 bases respectively. For CDR1 and CDR2, the germline V gene lists SGHAT and FQNNGV. Library preparation was by the immunoSEQ multiplex PCR assay. This immuneACCESS table, as held by TCRdb, lists in-frame sequences with V and J called but not all clones. Of the missing ones, under half trace to an unresolved V gene in checked studies; the others have no known cause. This sample lists about 14,000 clones; about 82% were detected once. The ten biggest clones cover 9.5% to 15% of the sample.

The sequence is built from TRBV11-2 and TRBJ2-7; TRBD1 is a weak D gene call, 6 bases matching. The sample taken for sequencing was PBMCs. The clonotype was recovered from a human donor in good health. At the DNA level, the sequence is TGTGCCAGCAGCTTACGAAATAAACAGGGATTGGGCTACGAGCAGTACTTC. This gives the protein CASSLRNKQGLGYEQYF.